This TCR beta chain was recorded in a study of naive and memory T cell subsets. Study observations and caveats: Naive repertoires, especially CD8, held a few larger clonotypes, possibly memory cells re-expressing CD45RA. No ground truth validated the naive and memory repertoire findings.

Two oligonucleotides, mixed equimolar, formed the beta constant-region primer covering TRBC1 and TRBC2. Ligated cDNA was amplified by four rounds of PCR with nested alpha and beta constant-region primers and SP2. A 12-nucleotide UMI and the SP2 primer were added to the cDNA 3' end by oligonucleotide ligation. TCRdb reprocessed the UMI-ligation and nested PCR reads via MiXCR and lists one record per CDR3 protein. The sample has roughly 150,000 distinct CDR3 sequences, around 21% seen once. With 5 bases removed from V and 4 bases from J, the gap between germline ends came to 21 bases. Germline CDR1 is KGHSH and CDR2 is LQKENI. This CDR3 contains 16 residues. Cells stained for CD3, CD4, CD8, CD45RA and CD27 were sorted into four subsets. As to this clonotype: Its specificity is not known.

The specimen sequenced was naive CD8+ T cells from blood. The receptor was isolated from a human donor in good health. The chain combines TRBV18 with TRBJ2-7; possibly TRBD1 or TRBD2 for D (5 bases each). CDR3 sequence reads: CASSDRDAKNGYEQYF. The DNA of the CDR3 is TGTGCCAGCTCAGATCGGGACGCAAAAAATGGTTACGAGCAGTACTTC.